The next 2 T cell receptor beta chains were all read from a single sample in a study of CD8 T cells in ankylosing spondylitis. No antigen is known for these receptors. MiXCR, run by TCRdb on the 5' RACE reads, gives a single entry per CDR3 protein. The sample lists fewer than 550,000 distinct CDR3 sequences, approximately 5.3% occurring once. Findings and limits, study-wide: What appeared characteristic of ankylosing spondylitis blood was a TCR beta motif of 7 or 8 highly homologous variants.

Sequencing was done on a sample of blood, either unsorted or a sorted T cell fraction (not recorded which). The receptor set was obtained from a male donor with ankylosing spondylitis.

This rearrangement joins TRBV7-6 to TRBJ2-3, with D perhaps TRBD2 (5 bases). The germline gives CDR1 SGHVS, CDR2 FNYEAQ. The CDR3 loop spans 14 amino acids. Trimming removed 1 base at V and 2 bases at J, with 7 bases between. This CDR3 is CASSLDSATDTQYF. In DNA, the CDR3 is TGTGCCAGCAGCTTAGATAGCGCCACAGATACGCAGTATTTT. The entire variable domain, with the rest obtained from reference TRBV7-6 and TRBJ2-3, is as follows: GAGVSQSPRYKVTKRGQDVALRCDPISGHVSLYWYRQALGQGPEFLTYFNYEAQQDKSGLPNDRFSAERPEGSISTLTIQRTEQRDSAMYRCASSLDSATDTQYFGPGTRLTVL.

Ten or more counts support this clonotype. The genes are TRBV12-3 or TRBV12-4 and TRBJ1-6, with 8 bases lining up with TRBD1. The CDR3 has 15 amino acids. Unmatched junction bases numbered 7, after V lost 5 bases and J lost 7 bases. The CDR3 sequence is CASSTRGQGNSPLHF. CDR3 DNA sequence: TGTGCCAGCAGTACAAGAGGACAGGGAAATTCACCCCTCCACTTT.